This T cell receptor beta chain was identified in a study of blood T cell repertoires in COVID-19. Profiled with immunoSEQ multiplex PCR; TCRdb holds only in-frame clones, not every one. Among about 190,000 clones listed, roughly 84% were seen once. CDR1 and CDR2 (germline): MNHEY, SMNVEV (reference sequence). CDR3 length: 13 amino acids. V was trimmed by 0 bases and J by 2 bases, leaving 5 bases between them. This TCR came from a woman aged 25 to 45 who had recovered from COVID-19. The rearrangement links TRBV27 to TRBJ2-7; D is undetermined. Sequencing was performed on PBMCs or T cells enriched from blood (not recorded which). CDR3 sequence: CASSLSPAYEQYV. CDR3 in DNA: TGTGCCAGCAGTTTATCGCCAGCCTACGAGCAGTACGTC.